This TCR beta chain is from a study of T cell repertoires in cytomegalovirus infection. The table lists this clonotype with many counts. TCRdb re-called the reads with MiXCR, one entry per CDR3 protein. The table has a few hundred thousand distinct CDR3 sequences, 8% to 10% seen once. In germline, CDR1 is SGHTA, CDR2 FQGNSA. V trimming: 6 bases; J trimming: 5 bases; junction bases outside the gene matches: 8. The CDR3 consists of 15 residues. The V and J genes are TRBV7-2 and TRBJ2-4; 9 bases fit TRBD1. Sequencing used PBMCs. The source of this sequence is a human donor in good health (CMV status not recorded). Some clones in this sample may be carry-over from other donors' samples. CDR3: CASRSRDRVQNIQYF. CDR3 DNA sequence: TGTGCCAGCAGATCTCGGGACAGGGTCCAAAACATTCAGTACTTC. The full variable domain, rest sourced from reference TRBV7-2 and TRBJ2-4, is GAGVSQSPSNKVTEKGKDVELRCDPISGHTALYWYRQSLGQGLEFLIYFQGNSAPDKSGLPSDRFSAERTGGSVSTLTIQRTQQEDSAVYLCASRSRDRVQNIQYFGAGTRLSVL.